This T cell receptor beta chain was identified during a study of sequential checkpoint blockade in melanoma. As for the study in general: First-line arms were nivolumab then ipilimumab, or the reverse, randomized 1:1. Maintenance nivolumab came after either treatment sequence.

This CDR3 region has 16 residues. The J segment lost 3 bases and the V segment lost 7 bases, leaving 13 bases of the junction unmatched. CDR1 and CDR2 (germline): MNHEY, SMNVEV (reference sequence). Treatment indicated: randomized to nivolumab then ipilimumab (arm A) or the reverse (arm B). Live CD3+CD8+ CD19− CD56− cells were sorted from PBMCs. Libraries were prepared by immunoSEQ multiplex PCR; TCRdb keeps only in-frame clonotypes and omits some of them. This sample has fewer than 35,000 clones, with less than 90% found just once. The source of this sequence is a human donor with melanoma. The chain uses TRBV27 and TRBJ1-1, with TRBD1 identical over 8 bases. The material sequenced was CD8+ T cells sorted from blood (inferred from file names), taken from a patient given nivolumab and ipilimumab in sequence. The CDR3 reads CASKPGPPDRDTEAFF. The CDR3, as DNA: TGTGCCAGCAAACCTGGCCCTCCGGACAGGGACACTGAAGCTTTCTTT.